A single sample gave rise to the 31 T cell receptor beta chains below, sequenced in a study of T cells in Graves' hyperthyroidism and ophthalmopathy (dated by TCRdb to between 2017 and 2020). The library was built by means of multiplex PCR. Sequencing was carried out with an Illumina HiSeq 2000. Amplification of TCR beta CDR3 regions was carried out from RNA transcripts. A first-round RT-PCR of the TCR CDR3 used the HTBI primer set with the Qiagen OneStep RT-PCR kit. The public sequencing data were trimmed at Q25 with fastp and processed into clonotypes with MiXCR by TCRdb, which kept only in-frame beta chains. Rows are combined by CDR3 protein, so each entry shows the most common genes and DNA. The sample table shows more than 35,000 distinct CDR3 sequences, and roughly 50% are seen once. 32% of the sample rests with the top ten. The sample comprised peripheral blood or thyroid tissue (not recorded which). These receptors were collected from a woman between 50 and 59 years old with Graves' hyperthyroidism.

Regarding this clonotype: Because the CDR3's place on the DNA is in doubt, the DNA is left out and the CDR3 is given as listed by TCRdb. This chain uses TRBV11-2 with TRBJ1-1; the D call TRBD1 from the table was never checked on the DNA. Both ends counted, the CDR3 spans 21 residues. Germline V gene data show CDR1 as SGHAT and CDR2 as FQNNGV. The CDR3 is CASSFYICSAREGGRPSEAFF.

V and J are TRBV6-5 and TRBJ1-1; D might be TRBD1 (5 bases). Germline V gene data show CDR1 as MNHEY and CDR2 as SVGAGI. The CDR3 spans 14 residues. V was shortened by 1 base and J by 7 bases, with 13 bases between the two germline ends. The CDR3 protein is CASSYWDQRGEAFF. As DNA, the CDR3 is TGTGCCAGCAGTTACTGGGACCAACGAGGTGAAGCTTTCTTT.

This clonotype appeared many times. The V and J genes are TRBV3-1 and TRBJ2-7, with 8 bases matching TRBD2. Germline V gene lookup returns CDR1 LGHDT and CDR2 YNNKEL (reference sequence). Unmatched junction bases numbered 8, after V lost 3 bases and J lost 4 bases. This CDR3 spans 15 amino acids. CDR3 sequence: CASSQPTSGDYEQYF. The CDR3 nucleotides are TGTGCCAGCAGCCAGCCCACTAGCGGAGATTACGAGCAGTACTTC.

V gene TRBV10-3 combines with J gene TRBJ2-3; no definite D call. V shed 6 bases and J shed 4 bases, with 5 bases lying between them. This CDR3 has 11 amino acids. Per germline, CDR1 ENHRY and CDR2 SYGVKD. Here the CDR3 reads CAIRAADTQYF. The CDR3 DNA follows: TGTGCCATCAGGGCCGCAGATACGCAGTATTTT.

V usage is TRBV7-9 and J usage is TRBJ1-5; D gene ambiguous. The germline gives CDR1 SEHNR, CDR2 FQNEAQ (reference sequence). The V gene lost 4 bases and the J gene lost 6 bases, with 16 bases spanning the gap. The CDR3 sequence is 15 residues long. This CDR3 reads CASSSTRGEGQPQHF. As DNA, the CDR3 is TGTGCCAGCAGCTCAACCCGGGGAGAGGGTCAGCCCCAGCATTTT.

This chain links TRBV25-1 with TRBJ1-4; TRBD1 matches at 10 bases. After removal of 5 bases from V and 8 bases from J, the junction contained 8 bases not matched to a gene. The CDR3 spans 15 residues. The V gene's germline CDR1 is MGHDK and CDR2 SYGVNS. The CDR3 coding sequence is TGTGCCAGCAGTTTACGGACAGGGGGTGGAGAAAAACTGTTTTTT. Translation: CASSLRTGGGEKLFF.

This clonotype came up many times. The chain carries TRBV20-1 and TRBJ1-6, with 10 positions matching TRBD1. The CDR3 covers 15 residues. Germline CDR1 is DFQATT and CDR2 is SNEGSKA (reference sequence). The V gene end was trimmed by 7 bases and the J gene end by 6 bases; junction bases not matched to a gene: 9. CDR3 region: CSGRKGTGANSPLHF. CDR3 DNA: TGCAGTGGAAGGAAAGGGACAGGGGCTAATTCACCCCTCCACTTT.

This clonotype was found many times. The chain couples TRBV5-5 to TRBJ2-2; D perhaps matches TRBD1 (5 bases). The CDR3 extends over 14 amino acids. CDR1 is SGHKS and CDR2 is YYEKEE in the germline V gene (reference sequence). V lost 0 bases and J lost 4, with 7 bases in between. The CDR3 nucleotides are TGTGCCAGCAGCTTGGACAGGCCCACCGGGGAGCTGTTTTTT. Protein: CASSLDRPTGELFF.

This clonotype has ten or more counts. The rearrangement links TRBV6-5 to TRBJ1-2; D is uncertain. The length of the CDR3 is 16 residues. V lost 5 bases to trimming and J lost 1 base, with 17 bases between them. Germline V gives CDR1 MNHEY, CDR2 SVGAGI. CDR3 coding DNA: TGTGCCAGCAGTCAAAAGTGGCCGCGGATTAACTATGGCTACACCTTC. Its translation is CASSQKWPRINYGYTF.

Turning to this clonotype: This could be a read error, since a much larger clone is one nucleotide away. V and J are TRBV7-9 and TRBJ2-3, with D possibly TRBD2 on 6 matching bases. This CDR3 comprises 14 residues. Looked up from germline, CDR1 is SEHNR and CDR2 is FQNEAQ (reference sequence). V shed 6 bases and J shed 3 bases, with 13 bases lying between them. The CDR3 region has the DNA TGTGCCAGCAGTCTTCTGAGCGGGACAGATACGCAGTATTTT. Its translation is CASSLLSGTDTQYF.

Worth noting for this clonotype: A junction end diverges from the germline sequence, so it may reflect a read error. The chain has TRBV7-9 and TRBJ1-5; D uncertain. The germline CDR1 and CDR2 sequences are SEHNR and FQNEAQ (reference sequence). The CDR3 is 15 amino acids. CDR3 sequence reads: CASSLLASSNRPQRF. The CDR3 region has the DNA TGTGCCAGCAGTTTATTGGCTTCTAGCAATCGGCCCCAGCGTTTT.

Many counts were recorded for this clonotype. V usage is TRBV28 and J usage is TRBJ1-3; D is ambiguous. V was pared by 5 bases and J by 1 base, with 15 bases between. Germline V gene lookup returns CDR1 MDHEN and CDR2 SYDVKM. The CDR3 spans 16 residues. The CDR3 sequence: CASSGPASWSGNTIYF. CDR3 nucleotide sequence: TGTGCCAGCAGTGGACCAGCCTCTTGGTCTGGAAACACCATATATTTT.

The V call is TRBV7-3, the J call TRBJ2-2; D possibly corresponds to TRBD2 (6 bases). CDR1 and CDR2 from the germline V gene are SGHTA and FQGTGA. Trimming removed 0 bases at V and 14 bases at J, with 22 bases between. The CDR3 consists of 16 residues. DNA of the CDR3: TGTGCCAGCAGCTTAACGGGGGGAGGTGTCACCGGGCCCCTGTTTTTT. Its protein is CASSLTGGGVTGPLFF.

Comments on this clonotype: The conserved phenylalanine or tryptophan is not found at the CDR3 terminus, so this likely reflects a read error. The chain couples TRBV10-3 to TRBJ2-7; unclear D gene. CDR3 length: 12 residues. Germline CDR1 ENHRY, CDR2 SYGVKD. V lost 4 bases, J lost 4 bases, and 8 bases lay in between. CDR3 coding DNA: TGTGCCATCAGTGGGTCGCAATACGAGCAGTACTCC. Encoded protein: CAISGSQYEQYS.

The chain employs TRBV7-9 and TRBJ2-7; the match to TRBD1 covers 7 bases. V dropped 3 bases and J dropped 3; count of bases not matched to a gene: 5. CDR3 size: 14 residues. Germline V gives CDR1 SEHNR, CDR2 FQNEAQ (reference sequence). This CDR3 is CASSFRDRNYEQYF. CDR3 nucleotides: TGTGCCAGCAGCTTCCGGGACAGAAACTACGAGCAGTACTTC. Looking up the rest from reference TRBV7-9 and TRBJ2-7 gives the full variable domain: DTGVSQNPRHKITKRGQNVTFRCDPISEHNRLYWYRQTLGQGPEFLTYFQNEAQLEKSRLLSDRFSAERPKGSFSTLEIQRTEQGDSAMYLCASSFRDRNYEQYFGPGTRLTVT.

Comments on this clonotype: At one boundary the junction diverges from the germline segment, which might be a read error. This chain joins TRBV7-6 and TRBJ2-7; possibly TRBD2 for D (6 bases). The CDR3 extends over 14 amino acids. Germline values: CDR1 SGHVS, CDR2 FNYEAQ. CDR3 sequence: CACSPLRDSYERYF. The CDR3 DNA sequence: TGTGCCTGCAGTCCCCTCAGGGACTCCTACGAGCGGTACTTC.

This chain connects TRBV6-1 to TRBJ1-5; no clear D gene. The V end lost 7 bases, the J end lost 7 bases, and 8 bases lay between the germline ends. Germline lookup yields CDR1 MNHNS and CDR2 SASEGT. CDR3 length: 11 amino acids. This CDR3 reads CASKERQPQHF. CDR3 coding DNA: TGTGCCAGCAAGGAGCGGCAGCCCCAGCATTTT.

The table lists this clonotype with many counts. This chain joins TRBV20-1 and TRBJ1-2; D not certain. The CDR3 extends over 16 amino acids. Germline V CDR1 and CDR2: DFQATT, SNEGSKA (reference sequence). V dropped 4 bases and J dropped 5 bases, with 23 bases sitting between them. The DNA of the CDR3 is TGCAGTGCTACCCCGGGGTACAGTTATGCTCGTTATGGCTACACCTTC. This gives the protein CSATPGYSYARYGYTF.

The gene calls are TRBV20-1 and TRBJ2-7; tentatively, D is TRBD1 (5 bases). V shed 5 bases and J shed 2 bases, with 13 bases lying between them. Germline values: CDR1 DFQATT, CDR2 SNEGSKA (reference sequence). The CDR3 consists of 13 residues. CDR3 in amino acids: CSAAHAGTYEQYF. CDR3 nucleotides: TGCAGTGCTGCCCACGCAGGGACCTACGAGCAGTACTTC.

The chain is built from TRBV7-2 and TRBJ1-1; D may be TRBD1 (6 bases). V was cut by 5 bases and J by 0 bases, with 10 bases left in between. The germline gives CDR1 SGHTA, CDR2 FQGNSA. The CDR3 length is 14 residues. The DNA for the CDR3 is TGTGCCAGCAGCAGGGGGGGGATGAACACTGAAGCTTTCTTT. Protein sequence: CASSRGGMNTEAFF.

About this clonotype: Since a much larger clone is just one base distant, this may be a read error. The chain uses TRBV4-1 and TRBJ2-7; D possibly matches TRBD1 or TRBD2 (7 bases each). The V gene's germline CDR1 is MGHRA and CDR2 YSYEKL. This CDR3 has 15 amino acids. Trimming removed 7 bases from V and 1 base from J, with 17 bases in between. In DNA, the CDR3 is TGCGCCAGCAACCGAGGGGGGGGACAGTCCTACGAGCAGTACTTC. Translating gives CASNRGGGQSYEQYF.

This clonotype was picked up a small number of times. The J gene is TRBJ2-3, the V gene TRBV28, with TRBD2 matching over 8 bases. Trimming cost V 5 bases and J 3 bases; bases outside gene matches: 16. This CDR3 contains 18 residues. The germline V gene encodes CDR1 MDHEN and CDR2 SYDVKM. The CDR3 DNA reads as TGTGCCAGCAGTCTAGCAGGGCTAGCGGGCATACGGACAGATACGCAGTATTTT. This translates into CASSLAGLAGIRTDTQYF.

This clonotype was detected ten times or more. CDR3 in amino acids: CASSYRDFFFMNTEAFF. CDR3 sequence (DNA): TGTGCCAGCAGCTACCGGGACTTCTTTTTTATGAACACTGAAGCTTTCTTT. The chain joins TRBV7-9 to TRBJ1-1; D is perhaps TRBD1 (5 bases). This CDR3 has 17 amino acids. V dropped 4 bases and J dropped 0 bases, with 18 bases sitting between them. Per the germline V gene, CDR1 is SEHNR and CDR2 is FQNEAQ (reference sequence).

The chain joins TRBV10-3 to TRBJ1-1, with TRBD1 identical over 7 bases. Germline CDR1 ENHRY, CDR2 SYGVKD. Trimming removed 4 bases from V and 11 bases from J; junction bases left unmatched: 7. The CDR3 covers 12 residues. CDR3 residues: CAISAQGVSAFF. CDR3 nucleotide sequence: TGTGCCATCAGTGCGCAGGGGGTATCGGCTTTCTTT.

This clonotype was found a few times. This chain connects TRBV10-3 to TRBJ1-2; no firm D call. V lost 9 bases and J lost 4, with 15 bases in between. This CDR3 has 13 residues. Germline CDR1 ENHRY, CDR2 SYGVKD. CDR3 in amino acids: CAIRAAGSYGYTF. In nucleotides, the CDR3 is TGTGCCATTAGGGCCGCCGGGAGCTATGGCTACACCTTC.

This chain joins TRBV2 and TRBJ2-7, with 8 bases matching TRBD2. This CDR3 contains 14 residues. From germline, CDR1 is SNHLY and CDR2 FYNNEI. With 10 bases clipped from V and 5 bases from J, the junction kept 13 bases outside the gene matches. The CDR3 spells CATDSGRSYDEQYF. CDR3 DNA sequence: TGTGCCACGGACAGCGGGAGAAGTTATGACGAGCAGTACTTC. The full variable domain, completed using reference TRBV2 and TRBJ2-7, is EPEVTQTPSHQVTQMGQEVILRCVPISNHLYFYWYRQILGQKVEFLVSFYNNEISEKSEIFDDQFSVERPDGSNFTLKIRSTKLEDSAMYFCATDSGRSYDEQYFGPGTRLTVT.

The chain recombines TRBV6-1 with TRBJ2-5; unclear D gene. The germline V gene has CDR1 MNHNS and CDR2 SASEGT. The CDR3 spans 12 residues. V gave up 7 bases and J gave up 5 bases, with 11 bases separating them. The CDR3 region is CASNRYPETQYF. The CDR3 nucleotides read TGTGCCAGCAATCGATACCCGGAGACCCAGTACTTC.

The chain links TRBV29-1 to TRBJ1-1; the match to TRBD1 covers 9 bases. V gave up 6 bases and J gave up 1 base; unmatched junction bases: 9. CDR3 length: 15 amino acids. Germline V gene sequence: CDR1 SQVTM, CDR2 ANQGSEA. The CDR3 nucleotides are TGCAGCGTCAACCGGGACAGGGCAAGGAACACTGAAGCTTTCTTT. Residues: CSVNRDRARNTEAFF. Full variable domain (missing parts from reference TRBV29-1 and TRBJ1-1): SAVISQKPSRDICQRGTSLTIQCQVDSQVTMMFWYRQQPGQSLTLIATANQGSEATYESGFVIDKFPISRPNLTFSTLTVSNMSPEDSSIYLCSVNRDRARNTEAFFGQGTRLTVV.

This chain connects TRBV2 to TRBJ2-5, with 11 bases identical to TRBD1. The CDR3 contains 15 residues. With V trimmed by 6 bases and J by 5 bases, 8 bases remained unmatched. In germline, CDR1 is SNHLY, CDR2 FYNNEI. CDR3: CASRPGQGAAETQYF. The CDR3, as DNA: TGTGCCAGCAGGCCTGGACAGGGGGCAGCGGAGACCCAGTACTTC.

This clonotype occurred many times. The CDR3 DNA is TGTGCCAGCAGTTTACGGGCGGAAGCGGGCGGCTACACCTTC. Translated: CASSLRAEAGGYTF. The chain uses TRBV28 and TRBJ1-2; D ambiguous. The ends were cut back, 2 bases at V and 8 bases at J, with 15 bases in the middle. This CDR3 region has 14 residues. Germline CDR1 and CDR2: MDHEN and SYDVKM.

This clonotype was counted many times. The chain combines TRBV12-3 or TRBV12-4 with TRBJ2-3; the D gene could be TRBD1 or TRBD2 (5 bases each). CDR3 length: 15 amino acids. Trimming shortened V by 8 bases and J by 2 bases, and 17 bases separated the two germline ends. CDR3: CASREQGDNTDTQYF. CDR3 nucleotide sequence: TGTGCCAGCCGTGAGCAGGGAGATAACACAGATACGCAGTATTTT.